These 28 T cell receptor beta chains were all obtained from the same sample, sequenced in a study of blood T cell repertoires in COVID-19. The table came from immunoSEQ multiplex PCR; TCRdb's copy has only in-frame clones and leaves some out. Of 200,000 to 250,000 clones listed, about nine tenths were seen once; the top ten hold under 7.5%. Sequenced: peripheral blood. These receptors came from a man between 60 and 75 years old who had recovered from COVID-19.

The CDR3: CASSPEVAAYEQYF. The CDR3 DNA sequence: TGTGCCAGCAGCCCCGAGGTAGCGGCCTACGAGCAGTACTTC. The chain carries TRBV11-2 and TRBJ2-7; maybe TRBD2 (6 bases). Trimming shortened V by 5 bases and J by 2 bases, and 13 bases separated the two germline ends. Germline V CDR1 and CDR2: SGHAT, FQNNGV. There are 14 residues in the CDR3.

The chain carries TRBV2 and TRBJ1-4; a weak D match, TRBD1 (5 bases). V lost 6 bases, J lost 6 bases, and 14 bases lay in between. In germline, CDR1 is SNHLY, CDR2 FYNNEI. The CDR3 loop spans 14 amino acids. CDR3 nucleotides: TGTGCCAGCAGATCGACAGCCGCCCATGAAAAACTGTTTTTT. Translating it yields CASRSTAAHEKLFF.

This clone was detected once. Its ends do not fully match the called genes, so a read error is possible. This rearrangement joins TRBV20-1 to TRBJ1-1; maybe TRBD1 (6 bases). The CDR3 sequence is 10 residues long. Per germline, CDR1 DFQATT and CDR2 SNEGSKA (reference sequence). The CDR3 protein is CSARDREAFF. The DNA for the CDR3 is TGCAGTGCTCGAGACAGGGAAGCTTTCTTT.

The chain carries TRBV5-1 and TRBJ1-3, with D perhaps TRBD1 (5 bases). This CDR3 is built from 17 residues. Per the germline V gene, CDR1 is SGHRS and CDR2 is YFSETQ. Trimming pared 4 bases from V and 0 bases from J, leaving 17 bases between. The CDR3 spells CASSINPTGSSGNTIYF. For the CDR3, the DNA is TGCGCCAGCAGCATAAATCCCACAGGTAGCTCTGGAAACACCATATATTTT.

V gene TRBV19 combines with J gene TRBJ2-3, with D possibly being TRBD1 (5 bases). Looked up from germline, CDR1 is LNHDA and CDR2 is SQIVND (reference sequence). The germline V and J ends were trimmed by 4 bases and 5 bases, with 13 bases remaining between them. This CDR3 has 14 residues. DNA of the CDR3: TGTGCCAGTAGTAACAGGCAAATGGGAGATACGCAGTATTTT. Translation: CASSNRQMGDTQYF. Variable domain in full (rest from reference TRBV19 and TRBJ2-3): DGGITQSPKYLFRKEGQNVTLSCEQNLNHDAMYWYRQDPGQGLRLIYYSQIVNDFQKGDIAEGYSVSREKKESFPLTVTSAQKNPTAFYLCASSNRQMGDTQYFGPGTRLTVL.

This sequence joins TRBV23-1 and TRBJ2-1; D perhaps matches TRBD2 (6 bases). TRBV23-1 is placed among ORFs of uncertain function. Trimming left V 0 bases short and J 7 bases short, with 16 bases between. The CDR3 runs 16 residues. The DNA of the CDR3 is TGCGCCAGCAGTCAATCGTGGTATAAACGGGGGAATGAGCAGTTCTTC. Translated, it gives CASSQSWYKRGNEQFF.

The rearrangement joins TRBV15 to TRBJ2-7; 8 bases match TRBD1. Germline trimming cut 0 bases from V and 5 bases from J; bases unmatched to any gene: 6. From germline, CDR1 is LNHNV and CDR2 YYDKDF (reference sequence). There are 15 residues in the CDR3. The CDR3 coding sequence is TGTGCCACCAGCAGAGATCGGACAGGGCTAGACGAGCAGTACTTC. Protein sequence: CATSRDRTGLDEQYF.

This clone was picked up a small number of times. This chain connects TRBV12-3 or TRBV12-4 to TRBJ2-5; TRBD2 matches 8 bases. V shed 6 bases, J shed 5 bases, and the junction held 5 bases outside the gene matches. The CDR3 covers 13 residues. In DNA form, the CDR3 reads TGTGCCAGCAGGCGGGGGGCCGGGGAGACCCAGTACTTC. This codes for CASRRGAGETQYF.

The chain uses TRBV4-1 and TRBJ1-4; D is ambiguous. Germline CDR1 reads MGHRA; CDR2 reads YSYEKL. The CDR3 spans 14 residues. Trimming left V 5 bases short and J 7 bases short, with 14 bases between. CDR3: CASSNRDWGEKLFF. In DNA form, the CDR3 reads TGCGCCAGCAGCAACCGGGATTGGGGTGAAAAACTGTTTTTT.

This sequence joins TRBV18 and TRBJ2-7, with 8 nucleotides matching TRBD2. V shed 6 bases and J 7 bases; nucleotides not matched to a gene: 11. The CDR3 extends over 14 amino acids. Germline V gene sequence: CDR1 KGHSH, CDR2 LQKENI. CDR3 DNA sequence: TGTGCCAGCTCGCCAGGGCTAGCGGGTGGAGAGCAGTACTTC. Its protein is CASSPGLAGGEQYF.

The chain uses TRBV29-1 and TRBJ2-1; 15 bases line up with TRBD2. The CDR3 totals 13 residues. The junction had 6 bases not matched to a gene; V was cut back by 8 bases and J by 10 bases. CDR1 SQVTM and CDR2 ANQGSEA come from the germline V gene. The CDR3 nucleotides are TGCAGCCCCGGACTAGCGGGAGGGAGAGAGCAGTTCTTC. Protein: CSPGLAGGREQFF.

The chain combines TRBV5-1 with TRBJ1-2; 8 bases are shared with TRBD1. The V gene's germline CDR1 is SGHRS and CDR2 YFSETQ. V trimming: 1 base; J trimming: 13 bases; junction bases outside the gene matches: 9. The CDR3 is 13 residues long. The CDR3 coding sequence is TGCGCCAGCAGCTTGACAGGGGGTCGATTCGGCACCTTC. Amino acids: CASSLTGGRFGTF.

The chain employs TRBV7-8 and TRBJ1-2; 7 bases are a match to TRBD1. The CDR3 loop spans 17 amino acids. J lost 7 bases, V lost 5 bases, and 19 bases had no gene match. Germline CDR1 is SGHVS and CDR2 is FQNEAQ. CDR3 region: CASSLYQLTGDVGGYTF. The CDR3 nucleotides read TGTGCCAGCAGCCTTTACCAACTCACAGGGGATGTTGGTGGCTACACCTTC.

The rearrangement uses TRBV2 and TRBJ2-7, with TRBD2 as a possible D gene (5 bases). Deletions cut 3 bases from V and 0 bases from J, with 18 bases between. CDR3 size: 17 residues. Germline CDR1 SNHLY, CDR2 FYNNEI. The CDR3 DNA reads as TGTGCCAGCAGTGATCGAGGGAGTGGCCATAGCTCCTACGAGCAGTACTTC. Translating gives CASSDRGSGHSSYEQYF.

The rearrangement uses TRBV7-3 and TRBJ2-1; D may be TRBD1 (5 bases). Trimming cost V 5 bases and J 0 bases, with 17 bases left between them. The CDR3 spans 17 residues. Germline CDR1 reads SGHTA; CDR2 reads FQGTGA. The CDR3 sequence: CASSPGPQGRSYNEQFF. DNA of the CDR3: TGTGCCAGCAGCCCAGGCCCCCAGGGCCGCTCCTACAATGAGCAGTTCTTC.

The CDR3 here is CASTRVSAGTDTQYF. CDR3 bases: TGTGCCAGCACCCGGGTCAGTGCCGGCACAGATACGCAGTATTTT. This chain connects TRBV6-6 to TRBJ2-3; D not resolved. The CDR3 has 15 residues. Between the trimmed V and J ends, which lost 7 bases and 1 base, there was a span of 15 bases. The germline V gene encodes CDR1 MNHNY and CDR2 SVGAGI (reference sequence).

The J gene is TRBJ2-2, the V gene TRBV2; no firm D call. The CDR3 is 13 residues long. The V end lost 3 bases, the J end lost 2 bases, and 4 bases lay between the germline ends. The germline gives CDR1 SNHLY, CDR2 FYNNEI. In DNA, the CDR3 is TGTGCCAGCAGTGACGGTAACACCGGGGAGCTGTTTTTT. This translates into CASSDGNTGELFF.

The chain links TRBV6-6 to TRBJ1-1; D is unclear. V shed 7 bases and J shed 5 bases, with 11 bases lying between them. Germline loops: CDR1 MNHNY, CDR2 SVGAGI (reference sequence). This CDR3 region has 12 residues. The CDR3 sequence: CASKGGSTEAFF. In nucleotides, the CDR3 is TGTGCCAGCAAAGGAGGGTCGACTGAAGCTTTCTTT.

The chain has TRBV23-1 and TRBJ2-3; 8 bases match TRBD2. TRBV23-1 belongs to the ORF category, with a function that is uncertain. Trimming at V came to 2 bases and at J to 6 bases, leaving 16 bases not matched to a gene. There are 18 residues in the CDR3. CDR3: CASSQPGMKAGVDDTQYF. Written as DNA, the CDR3 is TGCGCCAGCAGTCAACCTGGAATGAAAGCGGGAGTGGACGATACGCAGTATTTT.

The rearrangement joins TRBV6-8 to TRBJ1-1; D is perhaps TRBD1 (6 bases). V lost 8 bases to trimming and J lost 0 bases, with 16 bases between them. Germline CDR1 MNHGY, CDR2 SAAAGT. The CDR3 is made up of 15 amino acids. The CDR3 DNA is TGTGCCAGCCGTCCAGGGGCGAACATGAACACTGAAGCTTTCTTT. Its translation is CASRPGANMNTEAFF.

The V gene is TRBV5-4, the J gene TRBJ2-1; 10 bases are a match to TRBD2. V was pared by 7 bases and J by 2 bases, with 3 bases of the junction left unmatched. The CDR3 is 14 amino acids. Germline assignment: CDR1 SGHNT and CDR2 YYREEE (reference sequence). The CDR3 nucleotides are TGTGCCAGCTACCTAGCGGGGGCCTACAATGAGCAGTTCTTC. The encoded protein is CASYLAGAYNEQFF.

The chain has TRBV4-3 and TRBJ1-1; a possible D gene is TRBD1 (5 bases). The ends were cut back, 0 bases at V and 5 bases at J, with 16 bases in the middle. The CDR3 is made up of 16 amino acids. Germline-derived CDR1 and CDR2 are LGHNA and YSLEER. CDR3 region: CASSQDLGQGGTEAFF. The CDR3 coding sequence is TGCGCCAGCAGCCAAGATCTTGGGCAGGGTGGGACTGAAGCTTTCTTT.

The chain links TRBV18 to TRBJ1-2, with 11 bases that match TRBD1. The CDR3 has 16 residues. With V trimmed by 4 bases and J by 2 bases, 6 bases remained unmatched. Germline loops: CDR1 KGHSH, CDR2 LQKENI. CDR3 sequence reads: CASSQKGTGGNYGYTF. For the CDR3, the DNA is TGTGCCAGCTCACAAAAGGGGACAGGGGGAAACTATGGCTACACCTTC.

This clone showed up just a few times. The V gene is TRBV6-1, the J gene TRBJ2-3; TRBD2 is a possible D gene (6 bases). There are 14 residues in the CDR3. CDR1 and CDR2 (germline): MNHNS, SASEGT. The germline V and J ends were trimmed by 3 bases and 2 bases, with 9 bases remaining between them. DNA for the CDR3: TGTGCCAGCAGTGACCGCGGGGACACAGATACGCAGTATTTT. This gives the protein CASSDRGDTDTQYF.

V usage is TRBV21-1 and J usage is TRBJ2-3; whether TRBD2, the table's D call, matches the DNA was not checked. TRBV21-1 is a known pseudogene. The CDR3 totals 17 residues. CDR3 DNA sequence: TGTGCCAGCAGCAAAGGATCGTTAGCGGGGAACACAGATACGCAGTATTTT. It is translated as CASSKGSLAGNTDTQYF.

The V gene is TRBV5-8, the J gene TRBJ1-5; no reliable D call. Germline lookup yields CDR1 SGHTS and CDR2 YDEGEE. V was pared by 0 bases and J by 6 bases, with 13 bases between. There are 15 residues in the CDR3. In DNA, the CDR3 is TGTGCCAGCAGCTTGGGGACGGTGGCGGGTCAGCCCCAGCATTTT. Encoded protein: CASSLGTVAGQPQHF.

The chain joins TRBV25-1 to TRBJ2-6; no clear D. The CDR3 consists of 15 residues. V lost 2 bases and J 4 bases, leaving 9 bases between the germline ends. Germline CDR1 and CDR2: MGHDK and SYGVNS. The CDR3 bases are TGTGCCAGCAGTGAACCAGGTGCCGGGGCCAACGTCCTGACTTTC. Translating gives CASSEPGAGANVLTF.

The chain recombines TRBV3-1 (or the pseudogene TRBV3-2) with TRBJ1-6; 10 bases are shared with TRBD1. Germline V gene sequence: CDR1 LGHDT, CDR2 YNNKEL (reference sequence). The length of the CDR3 is 17 residues. V was clipped by 4 bases and J by 3 bases; unmatched bases: 6. CDR3 in DNA: TGTGCCAGCAGCCCACCGACAGGGGGCAACTATAATTCACCCCTCCACTTT. Encoded protein: CASSPPTGGNYNSPLHF.